This T cell receptor beta chain was obtained from a study of blood T cells in healthy people across ages. The study isolated at least 6.5 million PBMCs from each sample. The amount of total RNA extracted per sample was at least 6 micrograms. The length of the CDR3 is 14 residues. The ends were cut back, 3 bases at V and 3 bases at J, with 11 bases in the middle. A few counts support this clonotype. Alongside a J-beta primer mix, a sample-barcoded 5' primer served in a second PCR lasting 7 to 11 cycles. A 12-random-nucleotide template-switch adaptor tagged each cDNA molecule. Individual samples furnished no less than 3 million CDR3-containing paired-end reads apiece. Using its own MiXCR run on the 5' RACE reads, TCRdb lists one record per CDR3 protein. The sample lists 450,000 to 700,000 distinct CDR3 sequences, 25% to 30% occurring once.

The source is a woman between 65 and 79 years old in good health. The chain couples TRBV12-3 or TRBV12-4 to TRBJ1-2; D remains unclear. Sequencing was carried out using blood. CDR3 nucleotides: TGTGCCAGCAGTTTCGAACCAAATGACTATGGCTACACCTTC. Translation: CASSFEPNDYGYTF.